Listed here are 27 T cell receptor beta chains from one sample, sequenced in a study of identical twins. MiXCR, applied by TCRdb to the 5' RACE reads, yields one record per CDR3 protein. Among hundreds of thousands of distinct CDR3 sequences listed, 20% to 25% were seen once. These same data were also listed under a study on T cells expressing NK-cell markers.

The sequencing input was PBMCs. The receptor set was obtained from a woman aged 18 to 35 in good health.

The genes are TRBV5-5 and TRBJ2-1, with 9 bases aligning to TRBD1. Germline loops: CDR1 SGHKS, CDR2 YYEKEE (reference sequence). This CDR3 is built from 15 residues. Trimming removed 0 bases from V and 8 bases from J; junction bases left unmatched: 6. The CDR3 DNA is TGTGCCAGCAGCTTGGGGGACAGGGACGTCGATGAGCAGTTCTTC. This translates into CASSLGDRDVDEQFF.

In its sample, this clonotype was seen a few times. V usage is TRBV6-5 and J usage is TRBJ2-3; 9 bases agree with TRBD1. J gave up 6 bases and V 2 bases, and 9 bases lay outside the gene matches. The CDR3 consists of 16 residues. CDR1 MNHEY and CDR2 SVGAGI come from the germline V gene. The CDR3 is CASSYGPGQGGDTQYF. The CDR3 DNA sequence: TGTGCCAGCAGTTACGGACCGGGACAGGGCGGCGATACGCAGTATTTT.

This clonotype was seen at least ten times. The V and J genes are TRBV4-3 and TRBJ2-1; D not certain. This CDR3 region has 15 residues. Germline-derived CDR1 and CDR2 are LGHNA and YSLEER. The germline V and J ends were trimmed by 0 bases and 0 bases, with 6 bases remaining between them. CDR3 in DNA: TGCGCCAGCAGCCAAGAACCGAACTCCTACAATGAGCAGTTCTTC. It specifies CASSQEPNSYNEQFF.

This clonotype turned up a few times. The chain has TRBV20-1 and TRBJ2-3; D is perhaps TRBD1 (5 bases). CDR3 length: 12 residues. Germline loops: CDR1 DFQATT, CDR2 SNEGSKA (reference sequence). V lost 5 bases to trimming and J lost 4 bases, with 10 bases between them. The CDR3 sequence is CSALGLSDTQYF. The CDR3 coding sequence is TGCAGTGCTCTGGGGCTATCAGATACGCAGTATTTT.

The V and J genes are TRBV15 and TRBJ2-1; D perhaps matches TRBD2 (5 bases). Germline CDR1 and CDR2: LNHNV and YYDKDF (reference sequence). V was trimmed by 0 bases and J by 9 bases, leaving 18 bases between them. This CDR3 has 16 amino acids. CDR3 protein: CATSRERGRRTGEQFF. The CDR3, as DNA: TGTGCCACCAGCAGAGAACGAGGGCGACGCACGGGTGAGCAGTTCTTC.

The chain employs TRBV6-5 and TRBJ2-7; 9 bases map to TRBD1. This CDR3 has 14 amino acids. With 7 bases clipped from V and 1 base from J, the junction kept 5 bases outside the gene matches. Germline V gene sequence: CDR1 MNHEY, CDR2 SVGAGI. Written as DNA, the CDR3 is TGTGCCAGCATAAGGGGGACAGGGTCCTACGAGCAGTACTTC. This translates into CASIRGTGSYEQYF.

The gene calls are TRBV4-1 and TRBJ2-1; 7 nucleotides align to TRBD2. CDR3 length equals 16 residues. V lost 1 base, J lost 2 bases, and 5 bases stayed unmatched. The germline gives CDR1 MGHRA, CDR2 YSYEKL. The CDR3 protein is CASSQGPGTTYNEQFF. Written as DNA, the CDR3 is TGCGCCAGCAGCCAAGGGCCCGGGACTACCTACAATGAGCAGTTCTTC.

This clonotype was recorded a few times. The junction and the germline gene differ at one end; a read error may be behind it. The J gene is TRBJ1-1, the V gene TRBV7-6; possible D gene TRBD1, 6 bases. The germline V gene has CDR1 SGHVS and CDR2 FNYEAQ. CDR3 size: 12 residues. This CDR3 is CASSKMEGVLIF. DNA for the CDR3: TGTGCCAGCAGCAAAATGGAGGGGGTTCTGATCTTT.

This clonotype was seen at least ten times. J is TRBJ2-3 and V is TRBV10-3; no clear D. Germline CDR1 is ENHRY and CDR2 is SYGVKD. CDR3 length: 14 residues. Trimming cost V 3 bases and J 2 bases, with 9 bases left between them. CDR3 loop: CAISDYRYTDTQYF. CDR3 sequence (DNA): TGTGCCATCAGTGATTACAGATACACAGATACGCAGTATTTT.

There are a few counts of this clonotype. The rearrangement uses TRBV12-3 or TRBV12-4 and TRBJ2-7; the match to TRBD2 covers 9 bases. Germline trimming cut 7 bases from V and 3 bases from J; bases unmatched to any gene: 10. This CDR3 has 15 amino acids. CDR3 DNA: TGTGCCAGCACTCCCGCGGGGGGGGCCAACTACGAGCAGTACTTC. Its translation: CASTPAGGANYEQYF.

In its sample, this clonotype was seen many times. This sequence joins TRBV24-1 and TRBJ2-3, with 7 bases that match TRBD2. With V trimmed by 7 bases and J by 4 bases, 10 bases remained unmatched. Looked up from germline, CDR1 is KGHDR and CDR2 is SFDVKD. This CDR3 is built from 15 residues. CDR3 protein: CATSRTGRAPDTQYF. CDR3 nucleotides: TGTGCCACCAGCAGGACTGGGAGGGCACCAGATACGCAGTATTTT.

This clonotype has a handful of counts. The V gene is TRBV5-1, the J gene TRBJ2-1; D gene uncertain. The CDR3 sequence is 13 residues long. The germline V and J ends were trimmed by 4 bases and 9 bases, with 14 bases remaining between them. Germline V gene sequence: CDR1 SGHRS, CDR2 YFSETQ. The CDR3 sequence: CASSPRVHGEQFF. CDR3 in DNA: TGCGCCAGCAGCCCTCGAGTGCATGGTGAGCAGTTCTTC.

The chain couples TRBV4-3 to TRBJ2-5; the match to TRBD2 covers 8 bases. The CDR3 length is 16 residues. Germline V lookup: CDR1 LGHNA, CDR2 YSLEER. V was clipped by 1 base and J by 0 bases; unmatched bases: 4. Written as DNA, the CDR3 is TGCGCCAGCAGCCAAGCTCTACTAGCGGACCAAGAGACCCAGTACTTC. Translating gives CASSQALLADQETQYF.

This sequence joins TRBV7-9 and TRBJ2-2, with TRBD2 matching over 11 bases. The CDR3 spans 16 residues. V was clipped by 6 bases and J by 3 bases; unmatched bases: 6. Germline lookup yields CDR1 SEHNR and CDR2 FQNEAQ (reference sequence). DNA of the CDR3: TGTGCCAGCAGTTATAGCGGGAGGGCCTACACCGGGGAGCTGTTTTTT. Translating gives CASSYSGRAYTGELFF.

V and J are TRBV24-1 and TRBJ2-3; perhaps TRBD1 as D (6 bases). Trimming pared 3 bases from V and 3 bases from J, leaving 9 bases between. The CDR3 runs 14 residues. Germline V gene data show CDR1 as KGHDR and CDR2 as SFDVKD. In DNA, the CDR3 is TGTGCCACCAGTGATCCGAGGGGGACAGATACGCAGTATTTT. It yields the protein CATSDPRGTDTQYF.

The CDR3 protein is CASSFAQYQETQYF. The DNA for the CDR3 is TGTGCCAGCAGTTTTGCGCAGTACCAAGAGACCCAGTACTTC. The chain is built from TRBV12-3 or TRBV12-4 and TRBJ2-5; D is ambiguous. Trimming left V 3 bases short and J 0 bases short, with 8 bases between. This CDR3 has 14 residues.

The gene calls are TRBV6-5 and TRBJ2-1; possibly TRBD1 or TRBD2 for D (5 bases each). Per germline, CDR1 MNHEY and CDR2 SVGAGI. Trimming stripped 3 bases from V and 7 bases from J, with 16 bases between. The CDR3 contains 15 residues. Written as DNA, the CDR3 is TGTGCCAGCAGTTATATCCGGGGTGGGGCAAATGAGCAGTTCTTC. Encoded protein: CASSYIRGGANEQFF.

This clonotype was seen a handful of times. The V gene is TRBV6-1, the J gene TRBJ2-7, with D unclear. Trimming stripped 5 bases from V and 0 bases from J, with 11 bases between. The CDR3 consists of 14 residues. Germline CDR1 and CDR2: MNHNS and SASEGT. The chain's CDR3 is CASSPQLYSYEQYF. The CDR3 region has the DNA TGTGCCAGCAGTCCTCAACTATACTCCTACGAGCAGTACTTC.

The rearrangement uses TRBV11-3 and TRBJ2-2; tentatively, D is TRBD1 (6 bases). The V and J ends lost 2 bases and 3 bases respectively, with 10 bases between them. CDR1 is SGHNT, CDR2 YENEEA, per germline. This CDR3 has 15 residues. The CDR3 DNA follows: TGTGCCAGCAGCTTACAGGGGAAAGACACCGGGGAGCTGTTTTTT. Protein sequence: CASSLQGKDTGELFF.

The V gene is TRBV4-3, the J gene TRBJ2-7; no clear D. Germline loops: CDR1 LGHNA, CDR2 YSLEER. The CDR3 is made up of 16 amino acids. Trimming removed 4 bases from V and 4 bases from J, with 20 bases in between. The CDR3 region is CASSLYSYRADYEQYF. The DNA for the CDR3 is TGCGCCAGCAGCCTATACTCATACAGAGCCGATTACGAGCAGTACTTC.

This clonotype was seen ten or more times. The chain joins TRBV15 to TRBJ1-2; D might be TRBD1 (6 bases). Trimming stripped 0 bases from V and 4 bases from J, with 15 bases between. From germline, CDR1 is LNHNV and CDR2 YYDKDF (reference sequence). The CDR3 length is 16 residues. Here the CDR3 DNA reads TGTGCCACCAGCAGAGATATTGGTACGACAGGCTATGGCTACACCTTC. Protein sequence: CATSRDIGTTGYGYTF.

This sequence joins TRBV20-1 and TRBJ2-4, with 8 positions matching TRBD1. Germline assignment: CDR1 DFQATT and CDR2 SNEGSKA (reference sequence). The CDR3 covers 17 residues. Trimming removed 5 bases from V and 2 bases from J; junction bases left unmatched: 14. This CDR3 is CSAPGTGGGGTKNIQYF. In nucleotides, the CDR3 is TGCAGTGCTCCTGGGACAGGTGGTGGTGGGACCAAAAACATTCAGTACTTC.

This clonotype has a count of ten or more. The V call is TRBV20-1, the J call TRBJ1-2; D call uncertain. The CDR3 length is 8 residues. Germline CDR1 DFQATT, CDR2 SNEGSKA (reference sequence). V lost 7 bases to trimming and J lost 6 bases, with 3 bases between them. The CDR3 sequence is CSVNGYTF. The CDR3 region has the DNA TGCAGTGTTAATGGCTACACCTTC.

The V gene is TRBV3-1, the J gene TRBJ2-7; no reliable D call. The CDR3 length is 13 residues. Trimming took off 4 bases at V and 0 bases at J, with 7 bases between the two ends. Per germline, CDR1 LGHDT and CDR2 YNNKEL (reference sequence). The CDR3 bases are TGTGCCAGCAGCCCAGTGAACTCCTACGAGCAGTACTTC. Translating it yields CASSPVNSYEQYF.

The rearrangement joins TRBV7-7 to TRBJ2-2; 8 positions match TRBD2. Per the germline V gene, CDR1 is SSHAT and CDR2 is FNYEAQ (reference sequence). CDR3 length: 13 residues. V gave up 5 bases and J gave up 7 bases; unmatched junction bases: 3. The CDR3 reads CASSPGTSGELFF. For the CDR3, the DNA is TGTGCCAGCAGCCCCGGGACTAGCGGGGAGCTGTTTTTT.

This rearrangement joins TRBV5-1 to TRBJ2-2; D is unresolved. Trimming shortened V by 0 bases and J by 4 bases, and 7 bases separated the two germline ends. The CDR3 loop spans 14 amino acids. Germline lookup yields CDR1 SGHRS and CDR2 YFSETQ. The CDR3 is CASSLAMGTGELFF. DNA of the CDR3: TGCGCCAGCAGCTTGGCAATGGGCACCGGGGAGCTGTTTTTT. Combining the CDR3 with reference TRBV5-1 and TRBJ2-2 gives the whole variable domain KAGVTQTPRYLIKTRGQQVTLSCSPISGHRSVSWYQQTPGQGLQFLFEYFSETQRNKGNFPGRFSGRQFSNSRSEMNVSTLELGDSALYLCASSLAMGTGELFFGEGSRLTVL.

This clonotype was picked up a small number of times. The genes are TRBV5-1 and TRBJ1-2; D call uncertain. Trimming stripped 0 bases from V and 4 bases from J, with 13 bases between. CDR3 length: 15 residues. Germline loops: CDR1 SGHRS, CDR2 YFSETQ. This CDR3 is CASSLEGYLLYGYTF. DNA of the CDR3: TGCGCCAGCAGCTTGGAGGGCTACTTACTCTATGGCTACACCTTC.